These T cell receptor beta chains were read from a single sample in a study of technical replicates of blood from four donors. Sequencing used immunoSEQ multiplex PCR; TCRdb keeps in-frame clones, though not all of them. The sample carries 85,000 or so clones, 94% recorded once. The sample was T cells isolated from PBMCs. The receptors shown here come from a human donor in good health. Both conserved end residues are part of each CDR3. The D gene is left open where the match is weak. Clone size appears in some rows only: once, few, many, or a class for an expanded clone.

V	size	D	length	J	DNA	CDR3
TRBV11-2	-	TRBD2	19	TRBJ2-2	TGTGCCAGCACCCCCACCGGGACTAGCGGGAGTAGGGGTTGGGGGGAGCTGTTTTTT	CASTPTGTSGSRGWGELFF
TRBV19	once	TRBD1	13	TRBJ1-1	TGTGCCAGTCAGACAGGGTTTAACACTGAAGCTTTCTTT	CASQTGFNTEAFF
TRBV5-1	-	TRBD1	17	TRBJ2-2	TGCGCCAGCAGCTTGTCTGGGACAGGGCCTCTTACCGGGGAGCTGTTTTTT	CASSLSGTGPLTGELFF
TRBV28	-	-	11	TRBJ2-1	TGTGCCAGCAGAAGAGCCTATGAGCAGTTCTTC	CASRRAYEQFF
TRBV7-9	-	-	17	TRBJ2-7	TGTGCCAGCAGCTCCATGCGTCCCGGACAGAGACTATACGAGCAGTACTTC	CASSSMRPGQRLYEQYF
TRBV5-4	-	-	15	TRBJ1-4	TGTGCCAGCAGCCCCTCAGGGGACACTAGGGAAAAACTGTTTTTT	CASSPSGDTREKLFF
TRBV27	-	TRBD1	15	TRBJ2-7	TGTGCCAGCAGTCTCCAGGACAGGGTTTACTACGAGCAGTACTTC	CASSLQDRVYYEQYF
TRBV9	-	TRBD1	15	TRBJ2-3	TGTGCCAGCAGCGTAGACCGACAGGGAACAGATACGCAGTATTTT	CASSVDRQGTDTQYF
TRBV5-1	-	-	12	TRBJ2-5	TGCGCCAGCAGCTTGTTGTCGGAGACCCAGTACTTC	CASSLLSETQYF
TRBV10-3	-	-	15	TRBJ2-6	TGTGCCATCAGTGAGTCCTTATCCGGGGCCAACGTCCTGACTTTC	CAISESLSGANVLTF
TRBV21-1	-	-	24	TRBJ2-1	TGTGCCAGCAGCAATCGAGACGGTGACAGACCGCTACCCGGGACTAGCGGGAAAGATGCTGAGCAGTTCTTC	CASSNRDGDRPLPGTSGKDAEQFF
TRBV7-9	-	-	15	TRBJ1-4	TGTGCCAGCATCGAACCGGGGGGGGAAGGAGGAAAACTGTTTTTT	CASIEPGGEGGKLFF
TRBV7-2	few	-	13	TRBJ1-5	TGTGCCAGCAGCACCCAAGGGGGTCAGCCCCAGCATTTT	CASSTQGGQPQHF
TRBV6-4	-	TRBD2	16	TRBJ2-3	TGTGCCAGCAGTGATTTACTAGCGGGAGGACCAGATACGCAGTATTTT	CASSDLLAGGPDTQYF
TRBV28	-	-	15	TRBJ1-1	TGTGCCAGCAGTTTATTTTCAGGGTGGGACACTGAAGCTTTCTTT	CASSLFSGWDTEAFF
TRBV5-1	once	-	15	TRBJ1-1	TGCGCCAGCAGCTTGGATGAAGGGGGAAGCACTGAAGCTTTCTTT	CASSLDEGGSTEAFF